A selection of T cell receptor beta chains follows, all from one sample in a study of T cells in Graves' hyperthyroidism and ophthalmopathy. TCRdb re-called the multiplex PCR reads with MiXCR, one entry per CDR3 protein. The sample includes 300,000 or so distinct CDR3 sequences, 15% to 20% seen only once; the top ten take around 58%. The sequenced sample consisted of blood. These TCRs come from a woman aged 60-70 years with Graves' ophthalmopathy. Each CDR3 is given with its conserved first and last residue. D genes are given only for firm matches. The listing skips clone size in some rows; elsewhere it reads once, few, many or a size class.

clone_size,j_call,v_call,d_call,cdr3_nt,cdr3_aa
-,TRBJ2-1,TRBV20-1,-,TGCAGTGCTAGTCAGCTGGGAGGGGGGCAGTTCTTC,CSASQLGGGQFF
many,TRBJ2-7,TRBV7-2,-,TGTGCCAGCAGCCTTTCGATCAGCTCCTACGAGCAGTACTTC,CASSLSISSYEQYF
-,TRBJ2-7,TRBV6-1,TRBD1,TGTGCCAGCAAACCACAGGGGAGCTCCTACGAGCAGTACTTC,CASKPQGSSYEQYF
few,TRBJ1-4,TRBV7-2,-,TGTGCCAGCAGCTTAAAGGGGGAAGACGGACCCCCCTTCACTAATGAAAAACTGTTTTTT,CASSLKGEDGPPFTNEKLFF
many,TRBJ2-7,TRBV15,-,TGTGCCACCAGCAGAGATCGCAAGGGGCCTCGCGAGCAGTACTTC,CATSRDRKGPREQYF
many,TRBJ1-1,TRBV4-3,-,TGCGCCAGCAGCCAAGCGGGCAGGGTGGATGAAGCTTTCTTT,CASSQAGRVDEAFF
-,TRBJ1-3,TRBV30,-,TGTGCCTGCGATCTAAACACCATATATTTT,CACDLNTIYF
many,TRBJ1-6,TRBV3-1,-,TGTGCCAGCAGCCAAGCGCTGACAGCCAATAATTCACCCCTCCACTTT,CASSQALTANNSPLHF
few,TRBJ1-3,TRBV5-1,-,TGCGCCAGCAGCTTGACAGGCGACCGTGGTGGAAACACCATATATTTT,CASSLTGDRGGNTIYF
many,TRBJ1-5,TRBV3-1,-,TGTGCCAGCAGCCAAGATTGGGGTTCCCAGCCCCAGCATTTT,CASSQDWGSQPQHF
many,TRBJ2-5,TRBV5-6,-,TGTGCCAGCAGCTTGATCGGCGACCAAGAGACCCAGTACTTC,CASSLIGDQETQYF
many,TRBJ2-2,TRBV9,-,TGTGCCAGCAGAACTCTTACGAACACCGGGGAGCTGTTTTTT,CASRTLTNTGELFF
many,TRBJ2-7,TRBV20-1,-,TGCAGTGCTCCCGCCTCTCTAGCGAACACCTACGAGCAGTACTTC,CSAPASLANTYEQYF
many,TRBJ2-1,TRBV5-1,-,TGCGCCAGCAGCCCAGGACAGACCTCCTACAATGAGCAGTTCTTC,CASSPGQTSYNEQFF
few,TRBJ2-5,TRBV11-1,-,TGTGCCAGCAGCCCCGGGACTCCCTCACAAGAGACCCAGTACTTC,CASSPGTPSQETQYF
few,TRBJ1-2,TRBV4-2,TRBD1,TGTGCCAGCAGCCAATCTTCGGCCAGGGGGGACTATGGCTACACCTTC,CASSQSSARGDYGYTF
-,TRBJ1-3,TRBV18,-,TGTGCCAGCTCACCTGTGGGGGATCCCTCTGGAAACACCATATATTTT,CASSPVGDPSGNTIYF
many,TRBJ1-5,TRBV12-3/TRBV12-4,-,TGTGCCAGCAGTTTAACGGGTAATAGCAATCAGCCCCAGCATTTT,CASSLTGNSNQPQHF
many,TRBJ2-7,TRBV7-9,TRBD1,TGTGCCAGCAGCACTAGACAGGGTAGCTCCTACGAGCAGTACTTC,CASSTRQGSSYEQYF
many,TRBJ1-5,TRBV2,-,TGTGCCAGCAGTAACCGCGGACCCCAGCCCCAGCATTTT,CASSNRGPQPQHF
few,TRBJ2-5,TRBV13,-,TGTGCCAGCAATGGCGGGCTGAGGGAGACCCAGTACTTC,CASNGGLRETQYF
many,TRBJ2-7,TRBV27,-,TGTGCCAGCAGTTCCCCCTACAGCTACGAGCAGTACTTC,CASSSPYSYEQYF
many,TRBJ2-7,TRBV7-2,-,TGTGCCAGCAGCTTAGAGAGGGGCCTCTACGAGCAGTACTTC,CASSLERGLYEQYF
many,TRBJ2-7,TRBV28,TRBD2,TGTGCCAGCACCGGTAGCGGGAGCCATTCTAAGCGGGAGCAGTACTTC,CASTGSGSHSKREQYF
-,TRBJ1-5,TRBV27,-,TGTGCCAGCAGTTTATCCCAGAATCAGCCCCAGCATTTT,CASSLSQNQPQHF
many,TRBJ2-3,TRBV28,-,TGTGCCAGCAGGTCCCAGGGTTCAGATACGCAGTATTTT,CASRSQGSDTQYF
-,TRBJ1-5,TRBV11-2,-,TGTGCCAGCAGCAAGGGAATCCAGGAGCAGCCCCAGCATTTT,CASSKGIQEQPQHF
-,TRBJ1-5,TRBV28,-,TGTGCCAGCAGTCTTTTCGAGGGCTCTAATCAGCCCCAGCATTTT,CASSLFEGSNQPQHF
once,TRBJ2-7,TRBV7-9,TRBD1,TGTGCCAGCAGCTCAGCCGGGACAGGGATCCCCGAGCAGTACTTC,CASSSAGTGIPEQYF
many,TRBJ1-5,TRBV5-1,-,TGCGCCAGCAGCTTGGGAGGATCAGGGAGCAATCAGCCCCAGCATTTT,CASSLGGSGSNQPQHF
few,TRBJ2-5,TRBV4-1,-,TGCGCCAGCGGGAAGCAGGCCGTGGAAGAGACCCAGTACTTC,CASGKQAVEETQYF
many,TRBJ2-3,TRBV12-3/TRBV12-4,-,TGTGCCAGCAGACATGACCCAGCCCATACGCAGTATTTT,CASRHDPAHTQYF
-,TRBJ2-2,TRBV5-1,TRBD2,TGCGCCAGCAGCTCACTAGCGGGATCCGGGGAGCTGTTTTTT,CASSSLAGSGELFF
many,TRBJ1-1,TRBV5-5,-,TGTGCCAGCAGCTTGTCAGGGTTCACTGAAGCTTTCTTT,CASSLSGFTEAFF
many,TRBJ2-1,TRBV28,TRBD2,TGTGCCAGTGGACTAGCGGGGCGCGGGGGGAGCAATGAGCAGTTCTTC,CASGLAGRGGSNEQFF
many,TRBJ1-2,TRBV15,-,TGTGCCACCAGCAGGGACGCCCAAGGCTACACCTTC,CATSRDAQGYTF